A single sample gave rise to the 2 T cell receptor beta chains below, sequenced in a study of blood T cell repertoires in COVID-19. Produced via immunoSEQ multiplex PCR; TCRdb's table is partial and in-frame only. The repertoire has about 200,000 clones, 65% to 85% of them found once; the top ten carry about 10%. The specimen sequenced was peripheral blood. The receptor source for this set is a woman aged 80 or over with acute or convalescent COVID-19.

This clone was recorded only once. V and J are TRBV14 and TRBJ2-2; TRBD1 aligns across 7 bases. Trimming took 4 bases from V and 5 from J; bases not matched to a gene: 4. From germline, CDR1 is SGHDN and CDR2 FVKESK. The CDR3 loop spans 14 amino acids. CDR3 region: CASSLNRGTGELFF. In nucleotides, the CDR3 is TGTGCCAGCAGCCTTAACAGGGGAACCGGGGAGCTGTTTTTT.

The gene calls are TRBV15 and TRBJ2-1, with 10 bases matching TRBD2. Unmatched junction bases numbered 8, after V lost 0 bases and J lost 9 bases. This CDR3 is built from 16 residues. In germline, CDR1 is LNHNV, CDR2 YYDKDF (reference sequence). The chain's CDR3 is CATSRDRLAGEVEQFF. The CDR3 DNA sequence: TGTGCCACCAGCAGAGATCGTCTAGCGGGAGAGGTTGAGCAGTTCTTC.